This T cell receptor (beta chain) was captured by sequencing in a study of shared clonotypes between healthy human individuals. V lost 0 bases and J 3 bases, leaving 11 bases between the germline ends. Germline-derived CDR1 and CDR2 are LGHNA and YNFKEQ. CDR3 length: 16 residues. Generated by immunoSEQ multiplex PCR, the TCRdb table keeps only in-frame clones and is missing some. The sample contains roughly 2.1 million clones, 85% to 95% of which appear only once. The naive CD8 fraction comprised CD45RO-negative cells positively selected for CCR7 and excluded terminally differentiated effector memory CD45RA+ cells.

The receptor comes from a man aged 18 to 35 in good health. Some clones in this sample may be carry-over from other donors' samples. The rearrangement joins TRBV4-2 to TRBJ1-4; no reliable D call. The specimen was naive CD8+ T cells from PBMCs. This CDR3 is CASSQEGEGSNEKLFF. The CDR3 DNA reads TGTGCCAGCAGCCAAGAAGGCGAGGGTTCTAATGAAAAACTGTTTTTT.